Listed below are T cell receptor beta chains from one sample, sequenced in a study of cytotoxic CD8 clonotypes in ibrutinib-treated CLL. Sequencing was performed with immunoSEQ multiplex PCR; in TCRdb, only in-frame clones are kept and a portion is missing. The sample includes about 140,000 clones, 80% of them seen just once. Source: PBMCs, taken after 36 months of ibrutinib treatment. All receptors come from a human donor with chronic lymphocytic leukemia. Each CDR3 is given with its conserved first and last residue. The order of the fields is V gene, CDR3 length, J gene, CDR3 protein.

V: TRBV27
length: 14
J: TRBJ1-2
CDR3: CASSLKRGSYGYTF

V: TRBV5-6
length: 13
J: TRBJ2-5
CDR3: CASSLAGELTQYF

V: TRBV5-8
length: 14
J: TRBJ2-5
CDR3: CASSWGQGRETQYF

V: TRBV7-9
length: 12
J: TRBJ2-1
CDR3: CASSATDDQQFF

V: TRBV4-2
length: 16
J: TRBJ2-5
CDR3: CASSRLAGGIGETQYF

V: TRBV7-6
length: 14
J: TRBJ2-3
CDR3: CASSLVGGRDTQYF

V: TRBV27
length: 14
J: TRBJ2-3
CDR3: CASSFSRWTDTQYF

V: TRBV27
length: 16
J: TRBJ1-6
CDR3: CASSLGPRAYNSPLHF

V: TRBV7-9
length: 14
J: TRBJ2-3
CDR3: CASSLDPSTDTQYF

V: TRBV5-1
length: 16
J: TRBJ1-3
CDR3: CASSWEGLSSGNTIYF

V: TRBV27
length: 13
J: TRBJ1-2
CDR3: CASSWTGRVGYTF

V: TRBV6-5
length: 14
J: TRBJ2-5
CDR3: CASSVRRGWETQYF

V: TRBV19
length: 16
J: TRBJ2-1
CDR3: CATRGLAGRSYNEQFF

V: TRBV18
length: 14
J: TRBJ2-4
CDR3: CASAPGVAKNIQYF

V: TRBV5-1
length: 15
J: TRBJ2-1
CDR3: CASSDGTGGYNEQFF

V: TRBV13
length: 14
J: TRBJ2-7
CDR3: CASSLGQASYEQYF

V: TRBV6-5
length: 14
J: TRBJ2-1
CDR3: CASSYLLGYNEQFF

V: TRBV7-7
length: 15
J: TRBJ2-2
CDR3: CASSLGLANTGELFF

V: TRBV5-1
length: 15
J: TRBJ2-5
CDR3: CASSLRQGIQETQYF

V: TRBV2
length: 14
J: TRBJ2-7
CDR3: CASSEEAPVYEQYF

V: TRBV7-9
length: 16
J: TRBJ2-6
CDR3: CASSFGGSPGANVLTF

V: TRBV28
length: 18
J: TRBJ2-3
CDR3: CASKPEKGLASFTDTQYF

V: TRBV18
length: 14
J: TRBJ1-5
CDR3: CASSPIQQNQPQHF

V: TRBV6-5
length: 14
J: TRBJ2-1
CDR3: CASSYSAHNNEQFF

V: TRBV28
length: 15
J: TRBJ1-3
CDR3: CASSSGTASGNTIYF